Shown below are 20 T cell receptor beta chains from a single sample sequenced in a study of shared clonotypes between healthy human individuals. Some clones are missing from TCRdb's copy, which holds only in-frame ones; the method was immunoSEQ multiplex PCR. This sample has 2.3 million or so clones; approximately 93% occur once, and the top ten carry 0.35% to 0.5%. What was sequenced was naive CD4+ T cells from PBMCs. Sample subset: CD45RA+ positively selected. These receptor sequences come from a man aged 18 to 35 in good health. Some clones in this sample may be carry-over from other donors' samples.

The chain is built from TRBV15 and TRBJ2-1, with TRBD1 matching over 9 bases. Germline loops: CDR1 LNHNV, CDR2 YYDKDF (reference sequence). V lost 3 bases and J lost 7; bases outside the gene matches: 10. This CDR3 has 16 residues. The CDR3 DNA reads as TGTGCCACCAGCAGTTCCCTTACAGGGGGCGGGAATGAGCAGTTCTTC. The encoded protein is CATSSSLTGGGNEQFF. Full variable domain (rest looked up from reference TRBV15 and TRBJ2-1): DAMVIQNPRYQVTQFGKPVTLSCSQTLNHNVMYWYQQKSSQAPKLLFHYYDKDFNNEADTPDNFQSRRPNTSFCFLDIRSPGLGDTAMYLCATSSSLTGGGNEQFFGPGTRLTVL.

The chain joins TRBV11-3 to TRBJ2-7, with D maybe TRBD2 (5 bases). The germline V gene has CDR1 SGHNT and CDR2 YENEEA. The CDR3 consists of 15 residues. V was pared by 2 bases and J by 2 bases, with 13 bases between. CDR3 residues: CASSLISSFPYEQYF. As DNA, the CDR3 is TGTGCCAGCAGCTTAATTTCTAGCTTCCCCTACGAGCAGTACTTC.

This chain links TRBV29-1 with TRBJ2-3; 14 nucleotides align to TRBD2. CDR3 length: 17 amino acids. The germline V gene encodes CDR1 SQVTM and CDR2 ANQGSEA. With V trimmed by 5 bases and J by 3 bases, 10 bases remained unmatched. The DNA for the CDR3 is TGCAGCGTTTGGGGACTAGCGGGAGACTTTCGGACAGATACGCAGTATTTT. Amino acids: CSVWGLAGDFRTDTQYF.

This clone was seen once. The chain is built from TRBV28 and TRBJ2-7; D assignment may be TRBD1 or TRBD2 (6 bases each). The V end was cut by 2 bases, the J end by 5 bases, with 13 bases between. Germline CDR1 reads MDHEN; CDR2 reads SYDVKM. This CDR3 is 14 amino acids long. CDR3: CASSLRMEGDEQYF. The CDR3 nucleotides read TGTGCCAGCAGTTTAAGGATGGAGGGGGACGAGCAGTACTTC.

This CDR3 reads CASNPSGRAGTGELFF. For the CDR3, the DNA is TGTGCCAGCAACCCCAGCGGGAGGGCCGGGACCGGGGAGCTGTTTTTT. This rearrangement joins TRBV6-6 to TRBJ2-2; TRBD2 aligns across 10 bases. The CDR3 spans 16 residues. Germline values: CDR1 MNHNY, CDR2 SVGAGI (reference sequence). The J segment lost 5 bases and the V segment lost 7 bases, leaving 10 bases of the junction unmatched.

This clone was seen once. The chain carries TRBV28 and TRBJ2-1, with D possibly TRBD2 on 5 matching bases. Germline assignment: CDR1 MDHEN and CDR2 SYDVKM. The ends were cut back, 6 bases at V and 5 bases at J, with 20 bases in the middle. This CDR3 has 16 residues. The CDR3 loop is CASSPSSGVQNNEQFF. CDR3 nucleotides: TGTGCCAGCAGCCCGTCAAGCGGAGTGCAAAACAATGAGCAGTTCTTC.

The gene calls are TRBV29-1 and TRBJ2-1; the match to TRBD2 covers 13 bases. The germline V gene has CDR1 SQVTM and CDR2 ANQGSEA. The CDR3 covers 14 residues. Germline trimming cut 5 bases from V and 9 bases from J; bases unmatched to any gene: 7. In DNA, the CDR3 is TGCAGCGTTTCCGGACTAGCGGGGGTAGGTGAGCAGTTCTTC. Translating it yields CSVSGLAGVGEQFF.

This chain links TRBV11-2 with TRBJ2-7; no reliable D call. The CDR3 spans 14 residues. Germline CDR1 reads SGHAT; CDR2 reads FQNNGV. The V end was cut by 0 bases, the J end by 4 bases, with 10 bases between. The CDR3 here is CASSLDLGGYEQYF. The CDR3 DNA reads TGTGCCAGCAGCTTAGATCTGGGTGGTTACGAGCAGTACTTC.

The table lists this clone with a few counts. Other DNA sequences from this sample encode an identical CDR3 as well. The chain couples TRBV5-4 to TRBJ1-1; 10 bases match TRBD1. J gave up 3 bases and V 3 bases, and 2 bases lay outside the gene matches. This CDR3 region has 14 residues. CDR1 and CDR2 from the germline V gene are SGHNT and YYREEE (reference sequence). The CDR3 nucleotides read TGTGCCAGCAGCTCCGGACAGGGGGACACTGAAGCTTTCTTT. It encodes CASSSGQGDTEAFF. Full variable domain (missing parts from reference TRBV5-4 and TRBJ1-1): ETGVTQSPTHLIKTRGQQVTLRCSSQSGHNTVSWYQQALGQGPQFIFQYYREEENGRGNFPPRFSGLQFPNYSSELNVNALELDDSALYLCASSSGQGDTEAFFGQGTRLTVV.

Details on this clone: Other DNA sequences from this sample encode an identical CDR3 as well. J is TRBJ2-2 and V is TRBV5-1; no definite D call. Per germline, CDR1 SGHRS and CDR2 YFSETQ. Trimming removed 4 bases from V and 2 bases from J, with 3 bases in between. This CDR3 region has 12 residues. The CDR3 DNA sequence: TGCGCCAGCAGCCAAAACACCGGGGAGCTGTTTTTT. This translates into CASSQNTGELFF.

The genes are TRBV6-5 and TRBJ1-1, with 9 bases aligning to TRBD1. The J segment lost 6 bases and the V segment lost 6 bases, leaving 11 bases of the junction unmatched. CDR3 length equals 15 residues. Germline V gives CDR1 MNHEY, CDR2 SVGAGI. CDR3 in amino acids: CASSRPGQGFPEAFF. The CDR3 region has the DNA TGTGCCAGCAGCCGACCGGGACAGGGTTTCCCTGAAGCTTTCTTT.

A word on this clone: The sample holds other DNA sequences that translate to the same CDR3. The CDR3 DNA follows: TGCGCCAGCAGCTTGGCGGCAGGGGGCACCGGGGAGCTGTTTTTT. Its translation is CASSLAAGGTGELFF. The rearrangement joins TRBV5-1 to TRBJ2-2; 7 nucleotides agree with TRBD1. V was pared by 0 bases and J by 4 bases, with 3 bases of the junction left unmatched. Germline V CDR1 and CDR2: SGHRS, YFSETQ. The CDR3 sequence is 15 residues long.

This chain joins TRBV27 and TRBJ2-3, with a tentative D call TRBD1 (6 bases). The CDR3 contains 13 residues. V was shortened by 7 bases and J by 5 bases, with 13 bases between the two germline ends. Germline V CDR1 and CDR2: MNHEY, SMNVEV (reference sequence). DNA of the CDR3: TGTGCCAGCAAGGGGGTTTATGTAGATACGCAGTATTTT. It yields the protein CASKGVYVDTQYF.

This clone was detected a few times. The gene calls are TRBV9 and TRBJ1-2, with TRBD1 matching over 10 bases. J lost 5 bases, V lost 6 bases, and 7 bases had no gene match. CDR3 size: 14 residues. Germline CDR1 and CDR2: SGDLS and YYNGEE. In DNA, the CDR3 is TGTGCCAGCACCTCTCCGGGACAGGGGTATGGCTACACCTTC. Amino acid sequence: CASTSPGQGYGYTF.

The chain joins TRBV4-1 to TRBJ2-1; D is uncertain. CDR1 is MGHRA and CDR2 is YSYEKL in the germline V gene. The CDR3 runs to 18 residues. Deletions cut 0 bases from V and 0 bases from J, with 15 bases between. CDR3 loop: CASSQDAEGLDSYNEQFF. The DNA for the CDR3 is TGCGCCAGCAGCCAAGACGCAGAAGGTCTGGACTCCTACAATGAGCAGTTCTTC.

The chain is built from TRBV18 and TRBJ1-1; the D is unclear. Germline V gene lookup returns CDR1 KGHSH and CDR2 LQKENI. Trimming shortened V by 0 bases and J by 2 bases, and 13 bases separated the two germline ends. The CDR3 has 16 amino acids. CDR3 protein: CASSPPSTPANTEAFF. CDR3 DNA sequence: TGTGCCAGCTCACCACCTTCAACACCCGCCAACACTGAAGCTTTCTTT.

This chain connects TRBV5-1 to TRBJ1-2; 8 bases match TRBD1. J gave up 2 bases and V 4 bases, and 4 bases lay outside the gene matches. The CDR3 has 14 residues. CDR1 is SGHRS, CDR2 YFSETQ, per germline. The CDR3 protein is CASSPGQDNYGYTF. The CDR3 DNA sequence: TGCGCCAGCAGCCCGGGACAGGACAACTATGGCTACACCTTC. The variable domain in full, with the rest retrieved from reference TRBV5-1 and TRBJ1-2, is KAGVTQTPRYLIKTRGQQVTLSCSPISGHRSVSWYQQTPGQGLQFLFEYFSETQRNKGNFPGRFSGRQFSNSRSEMNVSTLELGDSALYLCASSPGQDNYGYTFGSGTRLTVV.

For this clone: Other DNA sequences of this sample code for an identical CDR3. V usage is TRBV28 and J usage is TRBJ2-1; unclear D gene. The CDR3 contains 14 residues. Germline assignment: CDR1 MDHEN and CDR2 SYDVKM. V lost 3 bases to trimming and J lost 2 bases, with 8 bases between them. The CDR3 spells CASSLTGPYNEQFF. CDR3 coding DNA: TGTGCCAGCAGTTTGACTGGTCCCTACAATGAGCAGTTCTTC.

This chain joins TRBV27 and TRBJ2-1; 10 nucleotides align to TRBD1. The CDR3 loop spans 14 amino acids. With V trimmed by 3 bases and J by 8 bases, 4 bases remained unmatched. CDR1 MNHEY and CDR2 SMNVEV come from the germline V gene (reference sequence). The CDR3 spells CASSFLGQGYEQFF. CDR3 sequence (DNA): TGTGCCAGCAGTTTCTTGGGACAGGGGTATGAGCAGTTCTTC.

The CDR3 is CASSRDLNKPGELFF. In DNA form, the CDR3 reads TGCGCCAGCAGCAGGGACTTGAACAAACCCGGGGAGCTGTTTTTT. This chain links TRBV5-1 with TRBJ2-2; perhaps TRBD2 as D (6 bases). CDR1 and CDR2 from the germline V gene are SGHRS and YFSETQ. Trimming removed 4 bases from V and 6 bases from J, with 16 bases in between. The CDR3 loop spans 15 amino acids. The variable domain in full, completed from reference TRBV5-1 and TRBJ2-2, reads KAGVTQTPRYLIKTRGQQVTLSCSPISGHRSVSWYQQTPGQGLQFLFEYFSETQRNKGNFPGRFSGRQFSNSRSEMNVSTLELGDSALYLCASSRDLNKPGELFFGEGSRLTVL.